This T cell receptor beta chain is from a study of shared clonotypes between healthy human individuals. Findings and caveats of the study: With a handful of donors compared, 4.5% to 6.5% of naive CD4 clonotypes were shared. A generally larger estimated richness was seen in naive subsets than in memory subsets.

As to this clone: Its target is unknown. The identical CDR3 is also encoded by other nucleotide sequences in the sample.

HIV-negative, healthy adults without recent acute infections or vaccinations were the donors. Splitting of CD4+ cells produced CD45RA+ naive and CD45RA-negative memory subsets. Assay used: immunoSEQ multiplex PCR; TCRdb lists only in-frame clones, some missing. This sample has over a million clones, with around 97% found just once. The sequenced sample was naive CD4+ T cells sorted from blood. The subset here: CD45RA+ positively selected. The sequence was collected from a man aged 30 to 39 in good health.

CDR3 residues: CASSRDSNQPQHF. In DNA, the CDR3 is TGTGCCAGTAGTCGGGACAGCAATCAGCCCCAGCATTTT. The V and J genes are TRBV19 and TRBJ1-5, with D possibly matching TRBD1 (5 bases). The CDR3 sequence is 13 residues long. The V end lost 5 bases, the J end lost 1 base, and 6 bases lay between the germline ends. Germline V gene lookup returns CDR1 LNHDA and CDR2 SQIVND (reference sequence).